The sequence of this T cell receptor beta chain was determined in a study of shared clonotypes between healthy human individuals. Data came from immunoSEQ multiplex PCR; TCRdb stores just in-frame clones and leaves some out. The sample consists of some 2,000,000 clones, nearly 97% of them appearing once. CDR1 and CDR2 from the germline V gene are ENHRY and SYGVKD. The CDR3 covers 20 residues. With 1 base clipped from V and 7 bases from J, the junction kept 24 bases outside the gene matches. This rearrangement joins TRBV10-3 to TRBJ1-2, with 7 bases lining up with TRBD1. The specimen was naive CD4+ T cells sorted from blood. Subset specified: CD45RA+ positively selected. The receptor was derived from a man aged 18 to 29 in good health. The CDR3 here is CAISELVIISVRQGDSGYTF. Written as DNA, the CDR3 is TGTGCCATCAGTGAGTTGGTTATTATTTCGGTTCGACAGGGTGATTCTGGCTACACCTTC.